This T cell receptor (beta chain) was documented in a study of blood T cell repertoires in COVID-19. Some clones are missing from TCRdb's copy, which holds only in-frame ones; the method was immunoSEQ multiplex PCR. The profile shows 120,000 to 150,000 clones, 75% to 90% of them singletons. The germline V gene encodes CDR1 SGHKS and CDR2 YYEKEE (reference sequence). The V and J ends lost 4 bases and 3 bases respectively, with 13 bases between them. The CDR3 runs 14 residues. The material sequenced was peripheral blood. J is TRBJ1-2 and V is TRBV5-5, with D perhaps matching TRBD1 (5 bases). The TCR comes from a man in his fifties or sixties who had recovered from COVID-19. The CDR3 loop is CASSNRQKHYGYTF. The CDR3 nucleotides are TGTGCCAGCAGCAACCGACAGAAACACTATGGCTACACCTTC.